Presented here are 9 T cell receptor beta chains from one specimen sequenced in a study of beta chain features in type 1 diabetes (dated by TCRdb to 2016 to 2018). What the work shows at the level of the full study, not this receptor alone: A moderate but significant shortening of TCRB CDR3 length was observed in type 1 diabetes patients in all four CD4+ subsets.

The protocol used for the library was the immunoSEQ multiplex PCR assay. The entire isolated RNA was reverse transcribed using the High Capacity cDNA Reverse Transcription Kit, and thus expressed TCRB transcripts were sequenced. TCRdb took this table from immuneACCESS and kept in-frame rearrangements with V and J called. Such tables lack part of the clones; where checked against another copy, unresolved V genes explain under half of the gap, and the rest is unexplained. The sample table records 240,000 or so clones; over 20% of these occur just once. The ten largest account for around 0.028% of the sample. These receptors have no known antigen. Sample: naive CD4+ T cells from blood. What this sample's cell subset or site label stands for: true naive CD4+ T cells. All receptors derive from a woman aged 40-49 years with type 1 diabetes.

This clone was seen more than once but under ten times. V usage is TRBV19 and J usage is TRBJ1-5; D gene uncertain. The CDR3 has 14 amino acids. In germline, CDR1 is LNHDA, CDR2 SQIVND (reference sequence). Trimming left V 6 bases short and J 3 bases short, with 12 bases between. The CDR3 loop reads CASRSTAINQPQHF. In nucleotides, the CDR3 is TGTGCCAGTAGAAGCACAGCTATCAATCAGCCCCAGCATTTT.

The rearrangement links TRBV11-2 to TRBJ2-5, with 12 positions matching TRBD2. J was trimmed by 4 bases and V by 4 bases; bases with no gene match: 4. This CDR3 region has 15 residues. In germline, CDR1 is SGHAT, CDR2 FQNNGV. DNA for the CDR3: TGTGCCAGCAGCTCACTAGCGGGAGGTATAGAGACCCAGTACTTC. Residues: CASSSLAGGIETQYF.

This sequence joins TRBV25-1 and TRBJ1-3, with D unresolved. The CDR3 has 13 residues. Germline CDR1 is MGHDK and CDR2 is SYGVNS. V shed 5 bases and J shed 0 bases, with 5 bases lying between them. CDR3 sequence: CASSLNSGNTIYF. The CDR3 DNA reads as TGTGCCAGCAGTTTAAACTCTGGAAACACCATATATTTT.

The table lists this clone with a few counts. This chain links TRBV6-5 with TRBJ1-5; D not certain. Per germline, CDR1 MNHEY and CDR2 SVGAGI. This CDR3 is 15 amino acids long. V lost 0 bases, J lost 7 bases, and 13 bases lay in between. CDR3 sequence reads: CASSYSASPGQPQHF. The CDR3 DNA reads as TGTGCCAGCAGTTACTCGGCCAGCCCAGGCCAGCCCCAGCATTTT.

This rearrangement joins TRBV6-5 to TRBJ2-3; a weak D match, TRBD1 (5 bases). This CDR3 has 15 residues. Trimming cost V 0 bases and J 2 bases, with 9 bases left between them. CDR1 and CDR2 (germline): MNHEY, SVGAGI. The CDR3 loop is CASSYSGAPTDTQYF. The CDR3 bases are TGTGCCAGCAGTTACTCTGGGGCCCCCACAGATACGCAGTATTTT.

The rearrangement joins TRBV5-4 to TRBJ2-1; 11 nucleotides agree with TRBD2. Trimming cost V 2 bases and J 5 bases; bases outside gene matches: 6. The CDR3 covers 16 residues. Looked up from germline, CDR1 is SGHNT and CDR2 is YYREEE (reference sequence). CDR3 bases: TGTGCCAGCAGCTTCGGGGGGACTAGCGGCGACAATGAGCAGTTCTTC. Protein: CASSFGGTSGDNEQFF.

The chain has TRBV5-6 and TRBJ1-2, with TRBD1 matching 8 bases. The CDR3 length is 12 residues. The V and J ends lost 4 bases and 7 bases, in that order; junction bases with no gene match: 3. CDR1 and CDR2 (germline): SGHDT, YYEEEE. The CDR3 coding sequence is TGTGCCAGCAGCGCCGACAGGGGTGGCTACACCTTC. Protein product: CASSADRGGYTF.

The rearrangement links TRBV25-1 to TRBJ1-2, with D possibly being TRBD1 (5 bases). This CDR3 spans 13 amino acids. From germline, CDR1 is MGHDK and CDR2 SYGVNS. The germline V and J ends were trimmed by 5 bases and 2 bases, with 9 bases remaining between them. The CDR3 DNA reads TGTGCCAGCAGTTATCAGGGAAACTATGGCTACACCTTC. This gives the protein CASSYQGNYGYTF.

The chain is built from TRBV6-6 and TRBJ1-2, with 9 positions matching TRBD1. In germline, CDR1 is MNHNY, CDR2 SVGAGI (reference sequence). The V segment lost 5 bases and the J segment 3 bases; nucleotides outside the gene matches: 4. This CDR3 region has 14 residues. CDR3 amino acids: CASSTGQGDYGYTF. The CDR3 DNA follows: TGTGCCAGCAGTACGGGACAGGGTGACTATGGCTACACCTTC.